The clone carrying this T cell receptor beta chain was counted many times. What it recognizes is unknown. These data belong to a study of T cells in Graves' hyperthyroidism and ophthalmopathy. Study outcomes and limitations: Expanded thyroid clonotypes (above 0.001) were mostly also found in blood.

For the diagnoses, clinical symptoms, serum thyroxine and TRAb, thyroid ultrasound and orbital computed tomography were used. RNA transcripts served as the template for amplifying TCR beta CDR3 regions. First-round RT-PCR of the TCR CDR3 relied on the HTBI primer set. TCRdb redid the calling of the multiplex PCR reads with MiXCR, one entry per CDR3 protein. The sample has about 570,000 distinct CDR3 sequences, roughly 50% seen once. The V gene's germline CDR1 is LNHDA and CDR2 SQIVND (reference sequence). This CDR3 has 15 residues. V was trimmed by 5 bases and J by 0 bases, leaving 11 bases between them.

Sequencing was performed on peripheral blood or thyroid tissue (not recorded which). The receptor was isolated from an adult woman with Graves' disease, either hyperthyroidism or ophthalmopathy (not recorded which). The J gene is TRBJ1-5, the V gene TRBV19; D is ambiguous. The CDR3 sequence: CASSAAGYSNQPQHF. The CDR3 DNA is TGTGCCAGTAGTGCCGCTGGATATAGCAATCAGCCCCAGCATTTT.